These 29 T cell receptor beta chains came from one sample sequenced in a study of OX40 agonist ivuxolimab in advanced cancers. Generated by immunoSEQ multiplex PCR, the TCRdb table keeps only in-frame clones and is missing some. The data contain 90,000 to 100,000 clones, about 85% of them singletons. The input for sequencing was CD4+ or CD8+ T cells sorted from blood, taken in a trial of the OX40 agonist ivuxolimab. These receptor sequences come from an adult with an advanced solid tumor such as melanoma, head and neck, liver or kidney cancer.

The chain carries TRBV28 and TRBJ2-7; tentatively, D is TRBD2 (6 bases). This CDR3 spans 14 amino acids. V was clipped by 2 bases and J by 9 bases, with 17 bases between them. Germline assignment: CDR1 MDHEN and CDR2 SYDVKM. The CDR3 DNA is TGTGCCAGCAGTTTAACGGGAGTGACGTCAGCGCAGTACTTC. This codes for CASSLTGVTSAQYF.

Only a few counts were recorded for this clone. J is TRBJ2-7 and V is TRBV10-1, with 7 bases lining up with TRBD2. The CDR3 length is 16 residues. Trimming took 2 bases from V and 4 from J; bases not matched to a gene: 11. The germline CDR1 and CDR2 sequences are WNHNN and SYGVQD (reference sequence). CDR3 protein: CASSEAPKLALYEQYF. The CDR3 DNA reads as TGCGCCAGCAGTGAGGCCCCCAAACTAGCGCTTTACGAGCAGTACTTC.

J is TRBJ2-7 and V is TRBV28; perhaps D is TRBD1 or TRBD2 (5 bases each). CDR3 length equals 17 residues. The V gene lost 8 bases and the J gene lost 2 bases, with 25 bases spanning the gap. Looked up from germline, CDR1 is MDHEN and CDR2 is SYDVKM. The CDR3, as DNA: TGTGCCAGCCTGGGGGTTAATGGGCTAGTTCAAACCTACGAGCAGTACTTC. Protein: CASLGVNGLVQTYEQYF.

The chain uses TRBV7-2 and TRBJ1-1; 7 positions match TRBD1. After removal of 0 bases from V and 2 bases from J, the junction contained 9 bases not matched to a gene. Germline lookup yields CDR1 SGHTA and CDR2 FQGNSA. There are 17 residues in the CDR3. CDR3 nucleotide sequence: TGTGCCAGCAGCTTAGCTACCTTACAGGGGCGTAACACTGAAGCTTTCTTT. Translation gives CASSLATLQGRNTEAFF.

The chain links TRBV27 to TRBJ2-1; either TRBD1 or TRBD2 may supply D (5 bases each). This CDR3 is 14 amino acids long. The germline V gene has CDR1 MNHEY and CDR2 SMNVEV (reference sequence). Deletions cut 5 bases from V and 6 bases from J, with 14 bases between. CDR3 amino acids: CASSPRDLANEQFF. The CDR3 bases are TGTGCCAGCAGTCCCCGGGACCTCGCCAATGAGCAGTTCTTC.

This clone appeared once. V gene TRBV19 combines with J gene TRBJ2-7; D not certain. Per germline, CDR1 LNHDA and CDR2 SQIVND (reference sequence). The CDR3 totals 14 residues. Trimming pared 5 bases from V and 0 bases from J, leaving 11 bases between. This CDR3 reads CASSQRGSSYEQYF. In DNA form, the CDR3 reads TGTGCCAGTAGTCAGCGCGGCAGCTCCTACGAGCAGTACTTC.

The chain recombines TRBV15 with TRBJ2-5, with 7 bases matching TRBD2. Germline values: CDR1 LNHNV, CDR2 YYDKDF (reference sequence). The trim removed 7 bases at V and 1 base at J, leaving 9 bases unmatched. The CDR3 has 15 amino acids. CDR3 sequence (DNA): TGTGCCACCAAGGAGACTAGACTAGCCCAAGAGACCCAGTACTTC. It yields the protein CATKETRLAQETQYF.

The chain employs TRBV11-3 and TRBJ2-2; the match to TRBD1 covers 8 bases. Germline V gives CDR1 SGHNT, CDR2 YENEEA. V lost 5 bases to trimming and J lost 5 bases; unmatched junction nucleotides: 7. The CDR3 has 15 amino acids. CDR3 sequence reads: CASSQDRATTGELFF. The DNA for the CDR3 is TGTGCCAGCAGCCAGGACAGGGCAACAACCGGGGAGCTGTTTTTT. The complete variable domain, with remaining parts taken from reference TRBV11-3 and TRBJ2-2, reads EAGVVQSPRYKIIEKKQPVAFWCNPISGHNTLYWYLQNLGQGPELLIRYENEEAVDDSQLPKDRFSAERLKGVDSTLKIQPAELGDSAVYLCASSQDRATTGELFFGEGSRLTVL.

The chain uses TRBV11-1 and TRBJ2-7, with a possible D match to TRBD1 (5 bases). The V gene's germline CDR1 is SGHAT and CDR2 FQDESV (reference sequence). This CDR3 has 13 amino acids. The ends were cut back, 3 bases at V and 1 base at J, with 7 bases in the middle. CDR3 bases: TGTGCCAGCAGCTTGGACACTTCCTACGAGCAGTACTTC. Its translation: CASSLDTSYEQYF.

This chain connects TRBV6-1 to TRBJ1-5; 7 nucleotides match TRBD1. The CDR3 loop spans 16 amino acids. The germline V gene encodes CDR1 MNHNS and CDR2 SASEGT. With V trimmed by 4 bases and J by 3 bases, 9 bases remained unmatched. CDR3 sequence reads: CASSGGQGVLNQPQHF. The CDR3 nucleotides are TGTGCCAGCAGTGGGGGTCAGGGGGTCCTCAATCAGCCCCAGCATTTT.

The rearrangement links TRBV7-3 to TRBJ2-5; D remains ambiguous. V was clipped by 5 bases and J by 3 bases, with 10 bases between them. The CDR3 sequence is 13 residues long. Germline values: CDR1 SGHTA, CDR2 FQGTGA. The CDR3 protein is CASSKGPKETQYF. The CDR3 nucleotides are TGTGCCAGCAGCAAGGGCCCGAAAGAGACCCAGTACTTC.

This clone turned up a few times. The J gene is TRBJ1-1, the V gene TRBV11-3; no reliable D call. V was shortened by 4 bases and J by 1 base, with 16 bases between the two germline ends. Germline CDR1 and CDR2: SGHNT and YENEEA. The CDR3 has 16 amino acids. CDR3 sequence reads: CASSSDTIYPNTEAFF. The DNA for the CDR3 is TGTGCCAGCAGCTCCGATACTATCTATCCGAACACTGAAGCTTTCTTT.

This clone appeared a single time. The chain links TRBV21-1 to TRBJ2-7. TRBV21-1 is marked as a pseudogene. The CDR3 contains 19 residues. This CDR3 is CASSETPPDVSRCSYEQYF. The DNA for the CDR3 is TGTGCCAGCAGCGAAACCCCCCCGGATGTCTCACGGTGTTCCTACGAGCAGTACTTC.

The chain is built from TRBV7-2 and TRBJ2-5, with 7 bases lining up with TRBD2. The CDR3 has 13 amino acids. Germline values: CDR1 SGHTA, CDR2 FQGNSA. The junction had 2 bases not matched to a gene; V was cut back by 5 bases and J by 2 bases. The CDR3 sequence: CASSSSGQETQYF. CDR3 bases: TGTGCCAGCAGCAGTAGCGGGCAAGAGACCCAGTACTTC. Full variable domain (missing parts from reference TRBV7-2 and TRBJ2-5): GAGVSQSPSNKVTEKGKDVELRCDPISGHTALYWYRQSLGQGLEFLIYFQGNSAPDKSGLPSDRFSAERTGGSVSTLTIQRTQQEDSAVYLCASSSSGQETQYFGPGTRLLVL.

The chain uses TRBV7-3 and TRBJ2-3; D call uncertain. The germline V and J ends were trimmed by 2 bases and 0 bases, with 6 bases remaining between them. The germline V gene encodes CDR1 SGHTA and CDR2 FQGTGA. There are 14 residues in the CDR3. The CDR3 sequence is CASSLGSSTDTQYF. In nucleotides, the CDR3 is TGTGCCAGCAGCTTAGGGTCTAGCACAGATACGCAGTATTTT.

CDR3 DNA sequence: TGTGCCAGCAGCTTGGCAGGGGGACAGAACTACGAGCAGTACTTC. Its protein is CASSLAGGQNYEQYF. The V gene is TRBV5-4, the J gene TRBJ2-7; TRBD1 aligns across 7 bases. The germline V gene has CDR1 SGHNT and CDR2 YYREEE (reference sequence). The trim removed 0 bases at V and 3 bases at J, leaving 6 bases unmatched. The CDR3 has 15 amino acids.

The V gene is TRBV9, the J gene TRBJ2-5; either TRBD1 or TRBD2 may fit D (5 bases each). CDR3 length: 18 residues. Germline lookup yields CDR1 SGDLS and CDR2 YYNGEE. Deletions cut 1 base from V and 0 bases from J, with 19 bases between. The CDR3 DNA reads TGTGCCAGCAGCGTAAGGGACGTGCTAGGAGGCAACCAAGAGACCCAGTACTTC. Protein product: CASSVRDVLGGNQETQYF. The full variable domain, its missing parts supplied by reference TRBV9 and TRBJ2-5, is DSGVTQTPKHLITATGQRVTLRCSPRSGDLSVYWYQQSLDQGLQFLIQYYNGEERAKGNILERFSAQQFPDLHSELNLSSLELGDSALYFCASSVRDVLGGNQETQYFGPGTRLLVL.

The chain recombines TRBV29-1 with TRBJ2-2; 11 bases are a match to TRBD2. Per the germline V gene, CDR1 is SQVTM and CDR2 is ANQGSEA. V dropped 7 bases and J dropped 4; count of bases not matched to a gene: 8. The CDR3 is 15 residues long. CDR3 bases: TGCAGCGAATTAGCGGGAGGGTGGGGCACCGGGGAGCTGTTTTTT. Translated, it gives CSELAGGWGTGELFF.

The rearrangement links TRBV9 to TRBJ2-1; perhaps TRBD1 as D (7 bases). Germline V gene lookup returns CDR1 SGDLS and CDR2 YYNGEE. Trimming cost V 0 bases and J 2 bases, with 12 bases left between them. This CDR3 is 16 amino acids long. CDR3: CASSVAAGTAYNEQFF. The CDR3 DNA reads TGTGCCAGCAGCGTAGCTGCGGGGACAGCCTACAATGAGCAGTTCTTC.

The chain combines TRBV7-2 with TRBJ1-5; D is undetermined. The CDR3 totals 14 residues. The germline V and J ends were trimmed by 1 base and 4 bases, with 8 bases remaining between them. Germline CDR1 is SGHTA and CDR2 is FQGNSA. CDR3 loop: CASSLGFGNQPQHF. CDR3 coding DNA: TGTGCCAGCAGCTTAGGGTTCGGGAATCAGCCCCAGCATTTT.

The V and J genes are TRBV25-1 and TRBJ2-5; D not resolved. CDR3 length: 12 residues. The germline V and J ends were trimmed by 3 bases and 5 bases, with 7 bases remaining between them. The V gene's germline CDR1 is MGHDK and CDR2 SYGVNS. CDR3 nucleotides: TGTGCCAGCAGTGAGGTGGGGGAGACCCAGTACTTC. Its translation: CASSEVGETQYF.

The CDR3 sequence: CASSLEGDSAYEQYF. The CDR3 nucleotides are TGTGCCAGCAGCTTAGAGGGGGATAGTGCCTACGAGCAGTACTTC. The V and J genes are TRBV11-3 and TRBJ2-7, with D perhaps TRBD1 or TRBD2 (5 bases each). This CDR3 is built from 15 residues. The germline V gene encodes CDR1 SGHNT and CDR2 YENEEA. V was pared by 0 bases and J by 2 bases, with 11 bases between.

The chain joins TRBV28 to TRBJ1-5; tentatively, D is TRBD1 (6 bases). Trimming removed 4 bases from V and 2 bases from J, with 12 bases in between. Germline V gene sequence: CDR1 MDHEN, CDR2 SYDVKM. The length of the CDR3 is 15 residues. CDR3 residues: CASSSWGLGNQPQHF. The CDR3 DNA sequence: TGTGCCAGCAGTTCTTGGGGGCTTGGCAATCAGCCCCAGCATTTT. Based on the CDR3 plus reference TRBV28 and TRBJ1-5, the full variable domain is DVKVTQSSRYLVKRTGEKVFLECVQDMDHENMFWYRQDPGLGLRLIYFSYDVKMKEKGDIPEGYSVSREKKERFSLILESASTNQTSMYLCASSSWGLGNQPQHFGDGTRLSIL.

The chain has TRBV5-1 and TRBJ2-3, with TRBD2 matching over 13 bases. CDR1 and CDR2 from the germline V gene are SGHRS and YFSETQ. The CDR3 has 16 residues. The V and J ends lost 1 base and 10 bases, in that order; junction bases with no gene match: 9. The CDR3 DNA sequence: TGCGCCAGCAGCTTGCGGACTAGCGGGAGTCGGACTTCGCAGTATTTT. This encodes CASSLRTSGSRTSQYF.

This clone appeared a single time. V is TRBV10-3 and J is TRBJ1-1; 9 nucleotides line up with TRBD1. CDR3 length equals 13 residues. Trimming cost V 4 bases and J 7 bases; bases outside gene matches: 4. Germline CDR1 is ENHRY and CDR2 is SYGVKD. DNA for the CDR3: TGTGCCATCAGTGGACAGGGGGAAGATGAAGCTTTCTTT. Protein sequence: CAISGQGEDEAFF.

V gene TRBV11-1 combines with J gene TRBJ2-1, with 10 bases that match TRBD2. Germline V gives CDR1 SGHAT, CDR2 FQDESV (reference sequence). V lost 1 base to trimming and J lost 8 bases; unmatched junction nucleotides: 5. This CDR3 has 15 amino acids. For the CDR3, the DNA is TGTGCCAGCAGCTTAGGGGGGACTAGCGTGGATGAGCAGTTCTTC. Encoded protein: CASSLGGTSVDEQFF.

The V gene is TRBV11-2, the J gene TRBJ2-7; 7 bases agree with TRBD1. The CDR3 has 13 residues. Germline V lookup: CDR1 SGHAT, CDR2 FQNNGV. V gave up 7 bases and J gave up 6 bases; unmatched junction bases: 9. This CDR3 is CASTKTGPSEQYF. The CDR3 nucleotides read TGTGCCAGCACCAAGACAGGGCCCAGCGAGCAGTACTTC. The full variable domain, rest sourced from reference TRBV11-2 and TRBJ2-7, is EAGVAQSPRYKIIEKRQSVAFWCNPISGHATLYWYQQILGQGPKLLIQFQNNGVVDDSQLPKDRFSAERLKGVDSTLKIQPAKLEDSAVYLCASTKTGPSEQYFGPGTRLTVT.

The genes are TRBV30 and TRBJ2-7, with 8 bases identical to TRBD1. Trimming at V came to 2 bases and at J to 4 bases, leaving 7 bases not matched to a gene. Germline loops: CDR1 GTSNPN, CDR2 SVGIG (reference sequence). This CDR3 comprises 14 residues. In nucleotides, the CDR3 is TGTGCCTGGAGTTTAGACAGGGGCGCGTACGAGCAGTACTTC. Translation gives CAWSLDRGAYEQYF.

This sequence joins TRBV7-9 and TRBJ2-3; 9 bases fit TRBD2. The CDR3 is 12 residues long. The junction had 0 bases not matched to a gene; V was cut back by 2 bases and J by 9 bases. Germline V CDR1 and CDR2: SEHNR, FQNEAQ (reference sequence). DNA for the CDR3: TGTGCCAGCAGCTTACTAGCGGGAACGCAGTATTTT. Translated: CASSLLAGTQYF. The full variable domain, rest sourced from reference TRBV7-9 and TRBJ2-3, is DTGVSQNPRHKITKRGQNVTFRCDPISEHNRLYWYRQTLGQGPEFLTYFQNEAQLEKSRLLSDRFSAERPKGSFSTLEIQRTEQGDSAMYLCASSLLAGTQYFGPGTRLTVL.